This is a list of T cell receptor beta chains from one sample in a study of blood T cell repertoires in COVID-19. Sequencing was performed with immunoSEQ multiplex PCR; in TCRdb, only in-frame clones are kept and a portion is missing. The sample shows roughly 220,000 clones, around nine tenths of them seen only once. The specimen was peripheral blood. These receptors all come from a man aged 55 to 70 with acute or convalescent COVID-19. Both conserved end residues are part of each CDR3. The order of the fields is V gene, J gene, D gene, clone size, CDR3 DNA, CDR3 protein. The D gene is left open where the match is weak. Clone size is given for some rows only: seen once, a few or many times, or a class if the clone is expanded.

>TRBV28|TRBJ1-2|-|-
TGTGCCAGCAGCCGCCGTTTTGCGGATGTGAGAGGCTACACCTTC
CASSRRFADVRGYTF
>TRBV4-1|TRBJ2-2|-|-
TGCGCCAGCAGCACAGGGCCGGGCACCGGGGAGCTGTTTTTT
CASSTGPGTGELFF
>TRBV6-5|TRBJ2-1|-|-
TGTGCCAGCAGTTCTCGCCGGGGGTCCGCCTACAATGAGCAGTTCTTC
CASSSRRGSAYNEQFF
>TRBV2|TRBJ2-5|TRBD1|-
TGTGCCAGCAGTGGAGACAGGGTGGCCCAAGAGACCCAGTACTTC
CASSGDRVAQETQYF
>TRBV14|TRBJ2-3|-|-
TGTGCCAGCAGCCAAGGTTGGGACAAGGAGTATTTT
CASSQGWDKEYF
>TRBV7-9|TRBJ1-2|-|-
TGTGCCAGCAGCTTTGGACACCAAGCCGTAGAGTATGGCTACACCTTC
CASSFGHQAVEYGYTF
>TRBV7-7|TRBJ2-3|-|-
TGTGCCAGCAGCTTAGATCTGACAGATACGCAGTATTTT
CASSLDLTDTQYF
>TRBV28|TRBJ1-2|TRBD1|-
TGTGCCAGCAGGACCGGGACAGGGGATTGGGGCTACACCTTC
CASRTGTGDWGYTF
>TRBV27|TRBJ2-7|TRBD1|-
TGTGCCAGCAGCTTGAATTTCCGGGACAGTCACATATACGAGCAGTACTTC
CASSLNFRDSHIYEQYF
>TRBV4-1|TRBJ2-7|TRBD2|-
TGCGCCAGCAGCCACCAAAGGGTAGGCGGGGGGGGAATCTACGAGCAGTACTTC
CASSHQRVGGGGIYEQYF
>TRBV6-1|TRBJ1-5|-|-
TGTGCCAGCAGTGAAGCGGCCCCCAGAGGTAGCAATCAGCCCCAGCATTTT
CASSEAAPRGSNQPQHF
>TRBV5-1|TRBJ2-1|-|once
TGCGCCAGCAGCCCAGGACAGTCCTACAATGAGCAGTTCTTC
CASSPGQSYNEQFF
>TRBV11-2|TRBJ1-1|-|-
TGTGCCAGCAGCTTAGATGGGGCAGGGAACACTGAAGCTTTCTTT
CASSLDGAGNTEAFF
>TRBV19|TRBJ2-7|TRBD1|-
TGTGCCAGTAGTTTCCGGGACAGGGTGGCCTACGAGCAGTACTTC
CASSFRDRVAYEQYF
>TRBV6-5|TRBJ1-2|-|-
TGTGCCAGCAGTTACAGGCAGGGGCCCACTAACGGCTACACCTTC
CASSYRQGPTNGYTF